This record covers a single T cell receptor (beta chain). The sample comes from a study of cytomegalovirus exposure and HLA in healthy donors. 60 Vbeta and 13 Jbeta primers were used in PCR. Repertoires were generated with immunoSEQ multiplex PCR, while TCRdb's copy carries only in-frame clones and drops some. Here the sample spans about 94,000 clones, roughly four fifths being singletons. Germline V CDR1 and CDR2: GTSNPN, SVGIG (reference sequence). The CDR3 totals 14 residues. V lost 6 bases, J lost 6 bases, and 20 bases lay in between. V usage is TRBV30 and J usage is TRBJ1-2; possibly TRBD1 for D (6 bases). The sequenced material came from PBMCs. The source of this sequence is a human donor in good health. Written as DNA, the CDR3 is TGTGCCTGCGCCTTGGACAGCAAGAGTGATGGCTACACCTTC. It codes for CACALDSKSDGYTF.